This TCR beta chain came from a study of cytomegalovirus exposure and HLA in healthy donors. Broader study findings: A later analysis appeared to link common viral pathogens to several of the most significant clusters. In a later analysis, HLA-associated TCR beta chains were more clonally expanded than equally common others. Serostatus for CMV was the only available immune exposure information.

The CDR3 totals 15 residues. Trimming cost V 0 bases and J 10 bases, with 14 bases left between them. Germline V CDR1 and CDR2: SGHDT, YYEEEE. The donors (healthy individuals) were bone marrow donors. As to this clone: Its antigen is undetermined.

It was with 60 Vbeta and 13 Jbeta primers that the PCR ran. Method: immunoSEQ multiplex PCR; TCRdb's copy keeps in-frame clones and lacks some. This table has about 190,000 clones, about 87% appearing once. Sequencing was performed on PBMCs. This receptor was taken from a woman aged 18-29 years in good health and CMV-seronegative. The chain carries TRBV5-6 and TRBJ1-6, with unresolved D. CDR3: CASSLGPSGASPLHF. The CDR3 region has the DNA TGTGCCAGCAGCTTGGGGCCCAGCGGCGCATCACCCCTCCACTTT.